The present TCR beta chain was sequenced within a study of PD-L1 blockade in urothelial cancer. Study-level information: Starting in about 2014, patients were given atezolizumab (1,200 mg intravenously every 3 weeks). Males with urothelial cancer arising in the bladder constituted about nine tenths of the roughly 30 patients. Prior regimens of chemotherapy numbered 0 to 3 per patient.

This sample's time point: pretreatment peripheral blood. Synthetic analogs of TCR templates were spiked into every PCR. The method was immunoSEQ multiplex PCR; TCRdb's version includes in-frame clones alone and lacks a portion of them. The sample shows roughly 39,000 clones, approximately 90% of them seen only once. Between the trimmed V and J ends, which lost 3 bases and 5 bases, there was a span of 13 bases. Germline CDR1 is LNHDA and CDR2 is SQIVND (reference sequence). The CDR3 totals 14 residues. The chain links TRBV19 to TRBJ2-5, with a tentative D call TRBD1 (6 bases). The starting material was PBMCs, obtained around atezolizumab (anti-PD-L1) treatment. This clonotype was sampled from a woman aged 60 to 75 with urothelial cancer. CDR3 in DNA: TGTGCCAGTAGTATTGCGGACAGAGGGGAGACCCAGTACTTC. This encodes CASSIADRGETQYF.